This is a list of T cell receptor beta chains from one sample in a study of T cell changes during pregnancy in multiple sclerosis. Assay used: immunoSEQ multiplex PCR; TCRdb lists only in-frame clones, some missing. Of about 44,000 clones listed, roughly 92% were seen once; the top ten hold approximately 0.73%. Material: CD4+ T cells from peripheral blood mononuclear cells, obtained in the first trimester of pregnancy. The receptor source for this set is a female donor with multiple sclerosis, enrolled in a pregnancy study. The conserved cysteine and the conserved F or W are not part of the CDR3 here. The D gene is left open where the match is weak. Clone size is given for some rows only: seen once, a few or many times, or a class if the clone is expanded.

>.|.|9|.|TRBV2
ASRRSGEQY
>.|.|11|TRBJ2-7|TRBV11-1
ASSLIRAHEQY
>.|TRBD2|15|TRBJ2-6|TRBV5-8
ASSSRTSGSGANVLT
>.|.|10|TRBJ2-3|TRBV7-2
ASRSSTDTQY
>.|TRBD1|17|TRBJ2-4|TRBV2
ASSEVRDRVSRDKNIQY
>.|TRBD2|10|TRBJ2-7|TRBV2
ASSEAGLAAI
>.|TRBD2|14|TRBJ2-7|TRBV15
ATSRIAGGTSYEQY
>once|.|11|TRBJ2-4|TRBV19
ASSIVRVGIQY
>once|TRBD1|13|TRBJ2-7|TRBV5-1
ASSFSRDRPYEQY
>once|.|13|TRBJ1-1|TRBV7-8
ASSLDQGMNTEAF
>once|TRBD2|13|TRBJ2-1|TRBV7-6
ASGRKSGAYNEQF
>.|TRBD2|13|TRBJ2-7|TRBV6-4
ASSVIRLAHYEQY
>.|TRBD2|14|TRBJ2-3|TRBV5-1
ASSLASGTGTDTQY
>.|TRBD1|14|TRBJ2-7|TRBV27
ASHTVRGTGINEQY
>.|.|13|TRBJ2-1|TRBV5-3
ARIGGSPVYNEQF
>.|.|10|TRBJ2-3|TRBV18
ATLGGTDTQY
>.|.|15|TRBJ2-1|TRBV19
ASSAHRGDYGYNEQF
>.|TRBD1|15|TRBJ1-5|TRBV30
AWRGTGGGMNNQPQH
>few|TRBD2|13|TRBJ2-2|TRBV5-1
ASRPTPGGTGELF
>.|TRBD2|13|TRBJ2-5|TRBV7-9
ASSFPAGVRETQY
>.|TRBD2|12|TRBJ2-3|TRBV10-2
ASLTSGSTDTQY
>.|.|11|TRBJ1-2|TRBV30
ACDAGANYGYT
>.|.|12|TRBJ2-5|TRBV25-1
ASSVSSYQETQY
>.|.|15|TRBJ2-6|TRBV19
ASSIRELVPGANVLT
>.|TRBD1|14|TRBJ1-3|TRBV18
ASSPTGALSGNTIY
>.|.|13|TRBJ2-7|TRBV6-1
ASRGRGAGDYEQY